One and the same sample provided the 19 T cell receptor beta chains below, sequenced in a study of blood T cell repertoires in COVID-19. Repertoires were generated with immunoSEQ multiplex PCR, while TCRdb's copy carries only in-frame clones and drops some. The repertoire holds 400,000 to 500,000 clones, with approximately 90% as singletons. Material: PBMCs or T cells enriched from blood (not recorded which). The receptors here all came from a woman aged 18-29 years who had been exposed to COVID-19.

This chain joins TRBV4-1 and TRBJ1-1; D is undetermined. Germline lookup yields CDR1 MGHRA and CDR2 YSYEKL. Trimming took off 1 base at V and 0 bases at J, with 3 bases between the two ends. CDR3 length: 13 amino acids. The CDR3 region has the DNA TGCGCCAGCAGCCAAGTCATGAACACTGAAGCTTTCTTT. Protein product: CASSQVMNTEAFF.

V and J are TRBV4-3 and TRBJ2-7; D might be TRBD2 (6 bases). Trimming stripped 1 base from V and 1 base from J, with 11 bases between. Germline lookup yields CDR1 LGHNA and CDR2 YSLEER. This CDR3 is 15 amino acids long. The CDR3 spells CASSQGLGLSYEQYF. As DNA, the CDR3 is TGCGCCAGCAGCCAAGGGTTAGGACTATCCTACGAGCAGTACTTC.

This chain links TRBV7-2 with TRBJ1-5; D remains ambiguous. The CDR3 spans 15 residues. Per the germline V gene, CDR1 is SGHTA and CDR2 is FQGNSA. Trimming took off 1 base at V and 4 bases at J, with 11 bases between the two ends. The CDR3 region has the DNA TGTGCCAGCAGCTTAGGAGGGCAGTTAAATCAGCCCCAGCATTTT. This sequence encodes CASSLGGQLNQPQHF.

The sample holds a few counts of this clone. This chain links TRBV12-3 or TRBV12-4 with TRBJ2-7; D ambiguous. This CDR3 has 11 residues. Trimming took 5 bases from V and 1 from J, leaving 3 bases between them. CDR3 in amino acids: CASSQSYEQYF. CDR3 bases: TGTGCCAGCAGTCAATCCTACGAGCAGTACTTC.

The chain links TRBV6-2 or TRBV6-3 to TRBJ1-1, with a tentative D call TRBD1 (5 bases). CDR1 is MNHEY and CDR2 is SVGEGT in the germline V gene. The CDR3 has 15 residues. The V end was cut by 2 bases, the J end by 4 bases, with 14 bases between. CDR3: CASSYDTGRGTEAFF. Here the CDR3 DNA reads TGTGCCAGCAGTTACGATACAGGAAGGGGCACTGAAGCTTTCTTT.

The V call is TRBV20-1, the J call TRBJ2-5, with a possible D match to TRBD2 (5 bases). Per the germline V gene, CDR1 is DFQATT and CDR2 is SNEGSKA (reference sequence). V was shortened by 7 bases and J by 4 bases, with 10 bases between the two germline ends. The length of the CDR3 is 11 residues. The CDR3 loop reads CSGGLPETQYF. In nucleotides, the CDR3 is TGCAGTGGAGGACTCCCAGAGACCCAGTACTTC.

The chain uses TRBV11-1 and TRBJ1-4; D gene unclear. Germline V gives CDR1 SGHAT, CDR2 FQDESV (reference sequence). This CDR3 contains 14 residues. Trimming stripped 5 bases from V and 1 base from J, with 8 bases between. For the CDR3, the DNA is TGTGCCAGCAGCCTCGGGATAACTAATGAAAAACTGTTTTTT. Protein sequence: CASSLGITNEKLFF.

The chain uses TRBV28 and TRBJ2-3, with D perhaps matching TRBD2 (5 bases). V was cut by 6 bases and J by 4 bases, with 11 bases left in between. CDR1 and CDR2 (germline): MDHEN, SYDVKM. This CDR3 comprises 13 residues. CDR3 bases: TGTGCCAGCAGCCAGGACTTGGCAGATACGCAGTATTTT. Amino acids: CASSQDLADTQYF.

This chain joins TRBV9 and TRBJ1-1; a weak D match, TRBD1 (5 bases). Germline CDR1 is SGDLS and CDR2 is YYNGEE. The CDR3 loop spans 14 amino acids. V was trimmed by 3 bases and J by 1 base, leaving 10 bases between them. CDR3 in DNA: TGTGCCAGCAGCGCCCAGGGAGGGAACACTGAAGCTTTCTTT. Protein: CASSAQGGNTEAFF.

The chain couples TRBV7-2 to TRBJ1-5; 7 bases match TRBD1. Germline trimming cut 2 bases from V and 5 bases from J; bases unmatched to any gene: 3. CDR1 is SGHTA and CDR2 is FQGNSA in the germline V gene. The CDR3 loop spans 14 amino acids. The CDR3 sequence: CASSLKGADQPQHF. As DNA, the CDR3 is TGTGCCAGCAGCTTAAAGGGGGCGGATCAGCCCCAGCATTTT.

This chain joins TRBV7-2 and TRBJ2-7, with 7 bases fitting TRBD2. The V and J ends lost 0 bases and 6 bases, in that order; junction bases with no gene match: 5. The CDR3 covers 14 residues. The germline CDR1 and CDR2 sequences are SGHTA and FQGNSA. The DNA for the CDR3 is TGTGCCAGCAGCTTAGCGGGAGGGAGGTCCGAGCAGTACTTC. Encoded protein: CASSLAGGRSEQYF.

V usage is TRBV27 and J usage is TRBJ2-3; perhaps TRBD2 as D (5 bases). The CDR3 has 17 residues. With 4 bases removed from V and 1 base from J, the gap between germline ends came to 18 bases. CDR1 and CDR2 (germline): MNHEY, SMNVEV (reference sequence). This CDR3 is CASSSGFGEGGTDTQYF. CDR3 DNA sequence: TGTGCCAGCAGTTCTGGGTTTGGCGAGGGTGGCACAGATACGCAGTATTTT.

The genes are TRBV6-1 and TRBJ2-5; TRBD1 is a possible D gene (5 bases). V was shortened by 2 bases and J by 5 bases, with 12 bases between the two germline ends. The CDR3 is 14 amino acids. Germline V gives CDR1 MNHNS, CDR2 SASEGT. The CDR3 reads CASSEPGAGETQYF. CDR3 DNA sequence: TGTGCCAGCAGTGAACCTGGGGCAGGGGAGACCCAGTACTTC.

This clone was seen just once. The chain uses TRBV2 and TRBJ2-7, with unresolved D. CDR1 and CDR2 from the germline V gene are SNHLY and FYNNEI. With 2 bases removed from V and 0 bases from J, the gap between germline ends came to 8 bases. This CDR3 comprises 14 residues. The CDR3, as DNA: TGTGCCAGCAGTGAAACGCGTTACTCCTACGAGCAGTACTTC. Protein product: CASSETRYSYEQYF.

The chain carries TRBV5-1 and TRBJ2-3; possibly TRBD1 for D (8 bases). Deletions cut 1 base from V and 2 bases from J, with 14 bases between. This CDR3 is 16 amino acids long. Germline V lookup: CDR1 SGHRS, CDR2 YFSETQ. The CDR3 sequence: CASSLNTGGATDTQYF. Here the CDR3 DNA reads TGCGCCAGCAGCTTGAATACAGGGGGGGCCACAGATACGCAGTATTTT.

In nucleotides, the CDR3 is TGTGCCAGCAACGGGAGGATGTACAATGAGCAGTTCTTC. The encoded protein is CASNGRMYNEQFF. This chain links TRBV6-5 with TRBJ2-1; 7 bases fit TRBD2. CDR3 size: 13 residues. In germline, CDR1 is MNHEY, CDR2 SVGAGI. The V segment lost 7 bases and the J segment 4 bases; nucleotides outside the gene matches: 4.

The chain carries TRBV19 and TRBJ1-5; weak D call: TRBD1 (6 bases). Germline V CDR1 and CDR2: LNHDA, SQIVND (reference sequence). V dropped 8 bases and J dropped 5 bases, with 13 bases sitting between them. CDR3 length: 13 residues. DNA for the CDR3: TGTGCCAGTTCGGACAGAACTTATCAGCCCCAGCATTTT. Its translation is CASSDRTYQPQHF.

This rearrangement joins TRBV28 to TRBJ2-1; TRBD2 aligns across 8 bases. With 6 bases clipped from V and 4 bases from J, the junction kept 11 bases outside the gene matches. Per germline, CDR1 MDHEN and CDR2 SYDVKM. This CDR3 comprises 16 residues. The CDR3 coding sequence is TGTGCCAGCAGCCCAGGGAGCGGGAGTGAGTACAATGAGCAGTTCTTC. Translated: CASSPGSGSEYNEQFF.

The rearrangement links TRBV4-1 to TRBJ2-7, with D unclear. This CDR3 is built from 13 residues. Germline loops: CDR1 MGHRA, CDR2 YSYEKL. V shed 3 bases and J shed 0 bases, with 6 bases lying between them. CDR3 protein: CASSQGVSYEQYF. Written as DNA, the CDR3 is TGCGCCAGCAGCCAGGGCGTCTCCTACGAGCAGTACTTC.